This paragraph reports one T cell receptor (beta chain). These data belong to a study of shared clonotypes between healthy human individuals. The DNA input per sorted-subset replicate PCR was 200 ng, corresponding to tens of thousands of T cell genomes. The assay was immunoSEQ multiplex PCR, and TCRdb's table has in-frame clones only and misses some. The table shows fewer than 1 million clones, with 96% occurring only once. Germline-derived CDR1 and CDR2 are MNHEY and SMNVEV (reference sequence). V shed 6 bases and J 7 bases; nucleotides not matched to a gene: 4. This CDR3 has 13 residues. Naivety among CD8 cells was defined by CD45RO negativity and positive CCR7 selection, thereby excluding terminally differentiated effector memory CD45RA+ cells. Donors comprised only Caucasian adults living in Nashville, Tennessee.

J is TRBJ2-1 and V is TRBV27; 9 nucleotides agree with TRBD1. Sequenced input: naive CD8+ T cells sorted from blood. The clonotype comes from a man aged 30-40 years in good health. Here the CDR3 DNA reads TGTGCCAGCAGAGGGACAGGGCCTAATGAGCAGTTCTTC. Residues: CASRGTGPNEQFF.